This entry lists 5 T cell receptor beta chains sequenced from one sample in a study of blood T cell repertoires in COVID-19. Sequenced by immunoSEQ multiplex PCR; TCRdb stores in-frame clones only, minus some. Here the sample spans roughly 220,000 clones, roughly 90% being singletons. Sequenced sample: PBMCs or T cells enriched from blood (not recorded which). These receptors all come from a woman aged 30 to 39 who had recovered from COVID-19.

This clone was seen just once. The chain recombines TRBV5-6 with TRBJ2-7; D unresolved. The germline gives CDR1 SGHDT, CDR2 YYEEEE. The CDR3 spans 15 residues. The V end was cut by 2 bases, the J end by 0 bases, with 12 bases between. Here the CDR3 reads CASSLYSGSSYEQYF. CDR3 nucleotide sequence: TGTGCCAGCAGCTTATACAGTGGATCCTCCTACGAGCAGTACTTC.

For the CDR3, the DNA is TGTGCCAGTAGGAGTGGTCCTTCACCCCTCCACTTT. Its translation: CASRSGPSPLHF. The V gene is TRBV19, the J gene TRBJ1-6, with D unresolved. Germline V CDR1 and CDR2: LNHDA, SQIVND (reference sequence). CDR3 length: 12 amino acids. Trimming took 6 bases from V and 9 from J, leaving 9 bases between them.

The chain joins TRBV4-2 to TRBJ2-5; perhaps TRBD1 as D (5 bases). The CDR3 consists of 14 residues. V dropped 0 bases and J dropped 4 bases, with 9 bases sitting between them. Germline V CDR1 and CDR2: LGHNA, YNFKEQ. CDR3 residues: CASSQDLGVETQYF. CDR3 DNA: TGTGCCAGCAGCCAAGATCTAGGGGTAGAGACCCAGTACTTC.

The J gene is TRBJ1-5, the V gene TRBV19; the match to TRBD1 covers 9 bases. This CDR3 spans 18 amino acids. Germline V gene sequence: CDR1 LNHDA, CDR2 SQIVND (reference sequence). V lost 10 bases, J lost 2 bases, and 18 bases stayed unmatched. Here the CDR3 reads CATTQSRQGVLGNQPQHF. The CDR3 DNA follows: TGTGCCACCACGCAATCTCGACAGGGGGTTTTAGGCAATCAGCCCCAGCATTTT.

This chain links TRBV2 with TRBJ2-3; 9 bases map to TRBD1. The CDR3 contains 14 residues. Per germline, CDR1 SNHLY and CDR2 FYNNEI. V shed 6 bases and J 3 bases; nucleotides not matched to a gene: 4. CDR3 protein: CASRDRGGTDTQYF. For the CDR3, the DNA is TGTGCCAGCAGGGACAGGGGAGGAACAGATACGCAGTATTTT. The whole variable domain, remainder taken from reference TRBV2 and TRBJ2-3, is EPEVTQTPSHQVTQMGQEVILRCVPISNHLYFYWYRQILGQKVEFLVSFYNNEISEKSEIFDDQFSVERPDGSNFTLKIRSTKLEDSAMYFCASRDRGGTDTQYFGPGTRLTVL.